These T cell receptor beta chains were read from a single sample in a study of Graves' ophthalmopathy and Graves' hyperthyroidism. TCRdb re-called the multiplex PCR reads with MiXCR, one entry per CDR3 protein. Among 150,000 to 200,000 distinct CDR3 sequences listed, about two fifths were seen once. Input material: peripheral blood. The receptors were sampled from a man under 40 with Graves' ophthalmopathy. Both conserved end residues are part of each CDR3. D genes are given only for firm matches. Where a row states a size, it is once, few, many or the class of an expanded clone; other rows omit it.

j_call: TRBJ2-5; d_call: .; v_call: TRBV6-1; clone_size: few; cdr3_aa: CASRMIETQYF; cdr3_nt: TGTGCCAGCCGGATGATAGAGACCCAGTACTTC
j_call: TRBJ2-7; d_call: .; v_call: TRBV6-2/TRBV6-3; clone_size: many; cdr3_aa: CASSYSTSRGGLPPFYEQYF; cdr3_nt: TGTGCCAGCAGTTACTCGACATCGAGGGGGGGCCTTCCCCCTTTCTACGAGCAGTACTTC
j_call: TRBJ2-2; d_call: TRBD2; v_call: TRBV28; clone_size: many; cdr3_aa: CATQGEGTGELFF; cdr3_nt: TGTGCCACCCAAGGGGAGGGGACCGGGGAGCTGTTTTTT
j_call: TRBJ2-2; d_call: .; v_call: TRBV12-3/TRBV12-4; clone_size: .; cdr3_aa: CASSPNWGTGELFF; cdr3_nt: TGTGCCAGCAGTCCCAACTGGGGGACCGGGGAGCTGTTTTTT
j_call: TRBJ2-5; d_call: .; v_call: TRBV28; clone_size: many; cdr3_aa: CASSLFRTAQETQYF; cdr3_nt: TGTGCCAGCAGCCTCTTCCGGACAGCACAAGAGACCCAGTACTTC
j_call: TRBJ1-1; d_call: TRBD1; v_call: TRBV28; clone_size: many; cdr3_aa: CASGGQMNTEAFF; cdr3_nt: TGTGCCAGCGGGGGACAGATGAACACTGAAGCTTTCTTT
j_call: TRBJ1-3; d_call: .; v_call: TRBV28; clone_size: many; cdr3_aa: CASSSRGAGNTIYF; cdr3_nt: TGTGCCAGCAGTTCCCGGGGAGCTGGAAACACCATATATTTT
j_call: TRBJ2-7; d_call: TRBD1; v_call: TRBV12-3/TRBV12-4; clone_size: many; cdr3_aa: CASSLEGTGPYEQYF; cdr3_nt: TGTGCCAGCAGTTTAGAGGGGACAGGGCCCTACGAGCAGTACTTC
j_call: TRBJ1-2; d_call: .; v_call: TRBV2; clone_size: once; cdr3_aa: CASSGTAYLANYGYTF; cdr3_nt: TGTGCCAGCAGTGGGACAGCGTACTTAGCTAACTATGGCTACACCTTC
j_call: TRBJ1-5; d_call: TRBD1; v_call: TRBV28; clone_size: .; cdr3_aa: CASSFTGGVYQPQHF; cdr3_nt: TGTGCCAGCAGTTTTACAGGGGGGGTGTATCAGCCCCAGCATTTT
j_call: TRBJ2-1; d_call: TRBD1; v_call: TRBV29-1; clone_size: .; cdr3_aa: CSVGTGLGEQFF; cdr3_nt: TGCAGCGTTGGGACAGGGCTTGGTGAGCAGTTCTTC
j_call: TRBJ2-7; d_call: .; v_call: TRBV20-1; clone_size: .; cdr3_aa: CSARGPRTYEQYF; cdr3_nt: TGCAGTGCTAGGGGACCACGAACCTACGAGCAGTACTTC
j_call: TRBJ2-7; d_call: TRBD2; v_call: TRBV6-1; clone_size: .; cdr3_aa: CASSRTSGSPYEQYF; cdr3_nt: TGTGCCAGCAGTCGGACTAGCGGGAGTCCCTACGAGCAGTACTTC
j_call: TRBJ1-6; d_call: .; v_call: TRBV11-2; clone_size: .; cdr3_aa: CASSLAATGYNSPLHF; cdr3_nt: TGTGCCAGCAGCTTAGCCGCTACAGGGTATAATTCACCCCTCCACTTT
j_call: TRBJ1-1; d_call: TRBD1; v_call: TRBV19; clone_size: many; cdr3_aa: CASSTRGDTEAFF; cdr3_nt: TGTGCCAGTAGTACCAGGGGGGACACTGAAGCTTTCTTT
j_call: TRBJ1-2; d_call: .; v_call: TRBV20-1; clone_size: many; cdr3_aa: CSADREGYGYTF; cdr3_nt: TGCAGTGCTGACCGGGAGGGCTATGGCTACACCTTC
j_call: TRBJ2-7; d_call: .; v_call: TRBV20-1; clone_size: many; cdr3_aa: CSARDVRRGSYEQYF; cdr3_nt: TGCAGTGCTAGAGATGTTAGACGAGGCAGCTACGAGCAGTACTTC
j_call: TRBJ2-5; d_call: .; v_call: TRBV20-1; clone_size: many; cdr3_aa: CSARARTPEETQYF; cdr3_nt: TGCAGTGCTAGAGCCCGAACACCCGAAGAGACCCAGTACTTC
j_call: TRBJ2-5; d_call: TRBD2; v_call: TRBV19; clone_size: many; cdr3_aa: CASSTPTSGVQETQYF; cdr3_nt: TGTGCCAGTAGTACCCCGACTAGCGGGGTACAAGAGACCCAGTACTTC
j_call: TRBJ2-7; d_call: TRBD2; v_call: TRBV6-5; clone_size: .; cdr3_aa: CASSNNPGLAVREQYF; cdr3_nt: TGTGCCAGCAGTAACAATCCGGGACTAGCTGTACGCGAGCAGTACTTC
j_call: TRBJ1-1; d_call: .; v_call: TRBV6-5; clone_size: .; cdr3_aa: CASSYSGREAFF; cdr3_nt: TGTGCCAGCAGTTACTCAGGCAGGGAAGCTTTCTTT
j_call: TRBJ1-2; d_call: .; v_call: TRBV7-2; clone_size: few; cdr3_aa: CASSLGSLGYGYTF; cdr3_nt: TGTGCCAGCAGCTTAGGGTCCCTTGGGTATGGCTACACCTTC
j_call: TRBJ1-5; d_call: .; v_call: TRBV28; clone_size: many; cdr3_aa: CASSPGRMISNQPQHF; cdr3_nt: TGTGCCAGCAGTCCAGGACGGATGATTAGCAATCAGCCCCAGCATTTT
j_call: TRBJ2-7; d_call: .; v_call: TRBV12-3/TRBV12-4; clone_size: many; cdr3_aa: CASSFGQTYEQYF; cdr3_nt: TGTGCCAGCAGTTTTGGGCAGACCTACGAGCAGTACTTC
j_call: TRBJ1-2; d_call: .; v_call: TRBV29-1; clone_size: .; cdr3_aa: CSVAGFGTVDNYGYTF; cdr3_nt: TGCAGCGTTGCCGGATTTGGGACGGTAGATAACTATGGCTACACCTTC
j_call: TRBJ2-3; d_call: .; v_call: TRBV28; clone_size: many; cdr3_aa: CASSLLGRPDTQYF; cdr3_nt: TGTGCCAGCAGTCTACTCGGGAGACCAGATACGCAGTATTTT
j_call: TRBJ2-5; d_call: .; v_call: TRBV12-3/TRBV12-4; clone_size: many; cdr3_aa: CATTRDTSVLGTETQYF; cdr3_nt: TGTGCCACCACACGAGATACTAGTGTGCTAGGGACAGAGACCCAGTACTTC
j_call: TRBJ2-2; d_call: TRBD2; v_call: TRBV11-2; clone_size: .; cdr3_aa: CASSLRVLAANTGELFF; cdr3_nt: TGTGCCAGCAGCTTAAGGGTACTAGCGGCGAACACCGGGGAGCTGTTTTTT
j_call: TRBJ1-1; d_call: TRBD1; v_call: TRBV7-2; clone_size: many; cdr3_aa: CASSRRDRGSAFF; cdr3_nt: TGTGCCAGCAGCAGACGGGACAGGGGTTCAGCTTTCTTT
j_call: TRBJ2-7; d_call: .; v_call: TRBV4-2; clone_size: many; cdr3_aa: CASSQGRAEQYF; cdr3_nt: TGTGCCAGCAGCCAAGGGCGGGCCGAGCAGTACTTC
j_call: TRBJ1-1; d_call: .; v_call: TRBV29-1; clone_size: .; cdr3_aa: CSVVVSTEAFF; cdr3_nt: TGCAGCGTTGTGGTGTCTACTGAAGCTTTCTTT
j_call: TRBJ1-6; d_call: TRBD1; v_call: TRBV12-3/TRBV12-4; clone_size: many; cdr3_aa: CASRTGQGRLLYNSPLHF; cdr3_nt: TGTGCCAGCAGGACTGGACAGGGGCGGCTCCTATATAATTCACCCCTCCACTTT
j_call: TRBJ1-2; d_call: TRBD1; v_call: TRBV19; clone_size: .; cdr3_aa: CASDRPPGQGIDGYTF; cdr3_nt: TGTGCCAGTGACCGGCCCCCGGGACAGGGGATAGATGGCTACACCTTC
j_call: TRBJ2-7; d_call: .; v_call: TRBV7-8; clone_size: .; cdr3_aa: CASSRSWEQYF; cdr3_nt: TGTGCCAGCAGCCGGTCGTGGGAGCAGTACTTC
j_call: TRBJ2-5; d_call: TRBD2; v_call: TRBV6-2/TRBV6-3; clone_size: .; cdr3_aa: CASSLRLAGLRETQYF; cdr3_nt: TGTGCCAGCAGTTTAAGACTAGCGGGGTTAAGAGAGACCCAGTACTTC
j_call: TRBJ2-2; d_call: .; v_call: TRBV11-2; clone_size: many; cdr3_aa: CASSLDFWWGNTGELFF; cdr3_nt: TGTGCCAGCAGCTTAGACTTTTGGTGGGGGAACACCGGGGAGCTGTTTTTT
j_call: TRBJ2-5; d_call: .; v_call: TRBV6-5; clone_size: many; cdr3_aa: CASSYSRASETQYF; cdr3_nt: TGTGCCAGCAGTTACTCGAGGGCCAGTGAGACCCAGTACTTC
j_call: TRBJ2-2; d_call: .; v_call: TRBV13; clone_size: many; cdr3_aa: CASSAPEGPHTGELFF; cdr3_nt: TGTGCCAGCAGCGCCCCGGAGGGGCCCCACACCGGGGAGCTGTTTTTT
j_call: TRBJ2-6; d_call: .; v_call: TRBV29-1; clone_size: many; cdr3_aa: CSVVGSGANVLTF; cdr3_nt: TGCAGCGTTGTGGGGTCCGGGGCCAACGTCCTGACTTTC
j_call: TRBJ1-1; d_call: .; v_call: TRBV7-8; clone_size: .; cdr3_aa: CASSLARYLMNTEAFF; cdr3_nt: TGTGCCAGCAGCTTAGCCAGGTACCTTATGAACACTGAAGCTTTCTTT
j_call: TRBJ2-7; d_call: .; v_call: TRBV27; clone_size: many; cdr3_aa: CASSLGGGNEQYF; cdr3_nt: TGTGCCAGCAGTTTAGGAGGGGGCAACGAGCAGTACTTC
j_call: TRBJ1-6; d_call: TRBD1; v_call: TRBV6-5; clone_size: few; cdr3_aa: CASSYADRGLSYNSPLHF; cdr3_nt: TGTGCCAGCAGTTACGCGGACAGGGGGCTTTCCTATAATTCACCCCTCCACTTT
j_call: TRBJ2-7; d_call: .; v_call: TRBV29-1; clone_size: many; cdr3_aa: CSIGGGSSYEQYF; cdr3_nt: TGCAGCATTGGGGGAGGAAGTTCCTACGAGCAGTACTTC
j_call: TRBJ1-5; d_call: TRBD1; v_call: TRBV2; clone_size: many; cdr3_aa: CASRQGDQPQHF; cdr3_nt: TGTGCCAGCAGACAGGGGGATCAGCCCCAGCATTTT
j_call: TRBJ2-7; d_call: TRBD1; v_call: TRBV27; clone_size: many; cdr3_aa: CASSRLGTVYEQYF; cdr3_nt: TGTGCCAGCAGTCGCCTCGGGACAGTGTACGAGCAGTACTTC
j_call: TRBJ2-7; d_call: .; v_call: TRBV13; clone_size: .; cdr3_aa: CASSLVSDEQYF; cdr3_nt: TGTGCCAGCAGCTTAGTTAGCGACGAGCAGTACTTC
j_call: TRBJ1-1; d_call: .; v_call: TRBV7-9; clone_size: many; cdr3_aa: CASSFGGSGNTEAFF; cdr3_nt: TGTGCCAGCAGCTTCGGGGGGAGCGGGAACACTGAAGCTTTCTTT
j_call: TRBJ2-7; d_call: TRBD1; v_call: TRBV28; clone_size: .; cdr3_aa: CASSSPRTGSYEQYF; cdr3_nt: TGTGCCAGCAGTTCCCCAAGGACAGGTTCCTACGAGCAGTACTTC
j_call: TRBJ1-3; d_call: TRBD1; v_call: TRBV12-3/TRBV12-4; clone_size: .; cdr3_aa: CASSLGQGGGNTIYF; cdr3_nt: TGTGCCAGCAGTTTAGGACAGGGCGGAGGAAACACCATATATTTT
j_call: TRBJ2-7; d_call: TRBD2; v_call: TRBV28; clone_size: many; cdr3_aa: CASRILTSGLAGGPVYEQYF; cdr3_nt: TGTGCCAGCAGGATACTTACCAGTGGACTAGCGGGAGGGCCAGTTTACGAGCAGTACTTC
j_call: TRBJ1-1; d_call: .; v_call: TRBV10-3; clone_size: .; cdr3_aa: CAIRKPDGDTEAFF; cdr3_nt: TGTGCCATCAGAAAGCCGGACGGAGACACTGAAGCTTTCTTT
j_call: TRBJ2-2; d_call: .; v_call: TRBV6-1; clone_size: .; cdr3_aa: CASSETTIGELFF; cdr3_nt: TGCGCCAGCAGTGAAACAACAATCGGGGAGCTGTTTTTT
j_call: TRBJ2-7; d_call: .; v_call: TRBV28; clone_size: few; cdr3_aa: CASKGGTYEQYF; cdr3_nt: TGTGCCAGCAAAGGGGGAACCTACGAGCAGTACTTC
j_call: TRBJ2-4; d_call: .; v_call: TRBV20-1; clone_size: .; cdr3_aa: CSARGVAKNIQYF; cdr3_nt: TGCAGTGCTAGAGGGGTTGCCAAAAACATTCAGTACTTC
j_call: TRBJ2-2; d_call: TRBD2; v_call: TRBV28; clone_size: .; cdr3_aa: CASSFSGGLNTGELFF; cdr3_nt: TGTGCCAGCAGTTTCTCGGGGGGGCTGAACACCGGGGAGCTGTTTTTT
j_call: TRBJ2-7; d_call: TRBD1; v_call: TRBV6-1; clone_size: .; cdr3_aa: CASSSRDRAYEQYF; cdr3_nt: TGTGCCAGCAGTAGCCGGGACAGAGCCTACGAGCAGTACTTC
j_call: TRBJ1-5; d_call: .; v_call: TRBV2; clone_size: many; cdr3_aa: CASSDRGYNQPQHF; cdr3_nt: TGTGCCAGCAGTGACAGGGGCTACAATCAGCCCCAGCATTTT
j_call: TRBJ1-1; d_call: TRBD1; v_call: TRBV6-1; clone_size: many; cdr3_aa: CASSEAEGTEAEAFF; cdr3_nt: TGTGCCAGCAGTGAAGCGGAGGGGACAGAGGCTGAAGCTTTCTTT
j_call: TRBJ1-2; d_call: .; v_call: TRBV7-2; clone_size: many; cdr3_aa: CASSRIQGSGGYTF; cdr3_nt: TGTGCCAGCAGCCGCATACAGGGTTCGGGGGGCTACACCTTC
j_call: TRBJ2-3; d_call: .; v_call: TRBV27; clone_size: .; cdr3_aa: CASSLGAPPRTDTQYF; cdr3_nt: TGTGCCAGCAGTTTAGGGGCTCCCCCCCGCACAGATACGCAGTATTTT